The 22 T cell receptor beta chains below were found in one sample sequenced in a study of T-cell memory formation after mild COVID-19. TCRdb ran MiXCR on the 5' RACE reads and lists one entry per CDR3 protein. The data show around 400,000 distinct CDR3 sequences, approximately 24% seen once. Sequencing used PBMCs or a T cell subset sorted from them (not recorded which). These receptors were obtained from an adult woman who had mild COVID-19 (a few samples of this study predate the infection). Cell type and time point are not known.

The rearrangement links TRBV20-1 to TRBJ1-4; no reliable D call. The germline V gene encodes CDR1 DFQATT and CDR2 SNEGSKA (reference sequence). The CDR3 extends over 15 amino acids. Trimming removed 6 bases at V and 0 bases at J, with 14 bases between. CDR3 DNA sequence: TGCAGTGCCACCACGAGAACTACAACTAATGAAAAACTGTTTTTT. It is translated as CSATTRTTTNEKLFF.

This clonotype has at least ten counts. The chain combines TRBV11-2 with TRBJ2-3; 8 positions agree with TRBD2. This CDR3 comprises 14 residues. Germline trimming cut 3 bases from V and 1 base from J; bases unmatched to any gene: 0. Germline V gene data show CDR1 as SGHAT and CDR2 as FQNNGV. This CDR3 is CASSFGGGTDTQYF. For the CDR3, the DNA is TGTGCCAGCAGCTTCGGGGGGGGCACAGATACGCAGTATTTT.

The chain uses TRBV24-1 and TRBJ2-7; 11 positions match TRBD1. Germline V gene lookup returns CDR1 KGHDR and CDR2 SFDVKD. The junction had 7 bases not matched to a gene; V was cut back by 4 bases and J by 6 bases. The CDR3 totals 15 residues. The CDR3 protein is CATSDPGQGGSEQYF. CDR3 sequence (DNA): TGTGCCACCAGTGACCCGGGACAGGGGGGATCCGAGCAGTACTTC.

This clonotype was recorded a few times. The rearrangement joins TRBV7-9 to TRBJ2-7, with TRBD2 identical over 7 bases. Germline CDR1 and CDR2: SEHNR and FQNEAQ (reference sequence). This CDR3 region has 15 residues. The V segment lost 5 bases and the J segment 2 bases; nucleotides outside the gene matches: 9. The CDR3 loop reads CASSPYPGGAYEQYF. The DNA of the CDR3 is TGTGCCAGCAGCCCTTACCCGGGAGGAGCCTACGAGCAGTACTTC.

This clonotype was recorded at least ten times. V is TRBV20-1 and J is TRBJ1-2; D call uncertain. Trimming shortened V by 3 bases and J by 3 bases, and 8 bases separated the two germline ends. Per the germline V gene, CDR1 is DFQATT and CDR2 is SNEGSKA (reference sequence). The CDR3 has 12 amino acids. DNA for the CDR3: TGCAGTGCTAGGGAAACCGACTATGGCTACACCTTC. It is translated as CSARETDYGYTF.

This clonotype was detected a few times. This rearrangement joins TRBV11-2 to TRBJ2-1; no clear D gene. The CDR3 is made up of 13 amino acids. Germline CDR1 SGHAT, CDR2 FQNNGV. V shed 0 bases and J shed 9 bases, with 9 bases lying between them. The CDR3 sequence: CASSLDNGSEQFF. CDR3 coding DNA: TGTGCCAGCAGCTTAGATAATGGAAGTGAGCAGTTCTTC. Together with reference TRBV11-2 and TRBJ2-1, the CDR3 gives the full variable domain: EAGVAQSPRYKIIEKRQSVAFWCNPISGHATLYWYQQILGQGPKLLIQFQNNGVVDDSQLPKDRFSAERLKGVDSTLKIQPAKLEDSAVYLCASSLDNGSEQFFGPGTRLTVL.

The chain is built from TRBV19 and TRBJ1-4; TRBD1 might be the D (5 bases). V was trimmed by 7 bases and J by 8 bases, leaving 17 bases between them. From germline, CDR1 is LNHDA and CDR2 SQIVND (reference sequence). This CDR3 is 14 amino acids long. Here the CDR3 reads CASKTGQGFEKLFF. CDR3 nucleotides: TGTGCCAGTAAAACGGGGCAGGGATTCGAAAAACTGTTTTTT.

J is TRBJ2-1 and V is TRBV6-5; D is possibly TRBD2 (6 bases). Trimming stripped 4 bases from V and 5 bases from J, with 12 bases between. CDR1 and CDR2 (germline): MNHEY, SVGAGI. This CDR3 region has 14 residues. CDR3 amino acids: CASSLAGYDNEQFF. The CDR3 bases are TGTGCCAGCAGTTTGGCGGGGTATGACAATGAGCAGTTCTTC.

The V gene is TRBV12-3 or TRBV12-4, the J gene TRBJ2-1; D ambiguous. The V end was cut by 2 bases, the J end by 4 bases, with 15 bases between. The CDR3 runs to 16 residues. Here the CDR3 DNA reads TGTGCCAGCAGTTTAAAGGGCCACTCTTTTTACAATGAGCAGTTCTTC. It yields the protein CASSLKGHSFYNEQFF.

V and J are TRBV2 and TRBJ1-1; 8 nucleotides agree with TRBD1. The CDR3 length is 14 residues. CDR1 and CDR2 from the germline V gene are SNHLY and FYNNEI. J gave up 4 bases and V 4 bases, and 5 bases lay outside the gene matches. CDR3 sequence reads: CASSATGVGTEAFF. In DNA form, the CDR3 reads TGTGCCAGCAGTGCGACAGGGGTGGGCACTGAAGCTTTCTTT.

This clonotype was counted ten times or more. The V call is TRBV6-2 or TRBV6-3, the J call TRBJ2-1; 8 bases fit TRBD1. Unmatched junction bases numbered 7, after V lost 5 bases and J lost 10 bases. The CDR3 loop spans 13 amino acids. Germline V gene data show CDR1 as MNHEY and CDR2 as SVGEGT. The CDR3 protein is CASSRPGGGEQFF. The CDR3 DNA follows: TGTGCCAGCAGTAGACCAGGGGGCGGAGAGCAGTTCTTC.

This clonotype appeared many times. CDR3 nucleotide sequence: TGTGCCAGCAGCCCTGAGGGTGCTAGCGGGACCTTGGGAACAGATACGCAGTATTTT. Translated: CASSPEGASGTLGTDTQYF. The chain uses TRBV7-2 and TRBJ2-3, with 9 bases aligning to TRBD2. The CDR3 is 19 amino acids. From germline, CDR1 is SGHTA and CDR2 FQGNSA. Unmatched junction bases numbered 18, after V lost 5 bases and J lost 3 bases.

This clonotype has only a few counts. The gene calls are TRBV2 and TRBJ2-2; 11 nucleotides agree with TRBD2. V shed 2 bases and J 5 bases; nucleotides not matched to a gene: 4. This CDR3 is 16 amino acids long. Germline lookup yields CDR1 SNHLY and CDR2 FYNNEI. As DNA, the CDR3 is TGTGCCAGCAGTGAATGGCTAGCGGGAGGTACCGGGGAGCTGTTTTTT. Encoded protein: CASSEWLAGGTGELFF.

V gene TRBV30 combines with J gene TRBJ1-5, with 10 bases fitting TRBD1. The V gene's germline CDR1 is GTSNPN and CDR2 SVGIG (reference sequence). V was clipped by 5 bases and J by 5 bases; unmatched bases: 12. The CDR3 contains 16 residues. The CDR3 nucleotides read TGTGCCTGGGGCTCCCTCGACAGGGGGCCTTATCAGCCCCAGCATTTT. As protein: CAWGSLDRGPYQPQHF.

The V gene is TRBV4-1, the J gene TRBJ2-3, with D unclear. The CDR3 length is 14 residues. Germline values: CDR1 MGHRA, CDR2 YSYEKL. V shed 3 bases and J shed 5 bases, with 12 bases lying between them. The CDR3 loop reads CASSQGDRRDTQYF. The CDR3 DNA reads as TGCGCCAGCAGCCAGGGCGACCGTCGAGATACGCAGTATTTT.

In this sample, this clonotype turned up once. This chain joins TRBV7-9 and TRBJ2-5, with 9 bases lining up with TRBD1. The trim removed 2 bases at V and 8 bases at J, leaving 12 bases unmatched. Per the germline V gene, CDR1 is SEHNR and CDR2 is FQNEAQ (reference sequence). The CDR3 loop spans 16 amino acids. This CDR3 reads CASSLPWTGDLGTQYF. The DNA for the CDR3 is TGTGCCAGCAGCTTACCCTGGACAGGGGACCTTGGTACCCAGTACTTC.

The genes are TRBV29-1 and TRBJ2-3, with a weak D call TRBD1 (6 bases). Per germline, CDR1 SQVTM and CDR2 ANQGSEA. The CDR3 totals 12 residues. With 6 bases removed from V and 13 bases from J, the gap between germline ends came to 20 bases. CDR3 loop: CSVNDYRAPEYF. The CDR3 DNA reads TGCAGCGTGAACGACTACAGGGCTCCTGAGTATTTT.

This rearrangement joins TRBV6-6 to TRBJ2-3, with 10 bases matching TRBD1. CDR1 is MNHNY and CDR2 is SVGAGI in the germline V gene (reference sequence). The CDR3 runs 16 residues. V gave up 6 bases and J gave up 0 bases; unmatched junction bases: 6. CDR3 bases: TGTGCCAGCAGCCCCGACAGGGGGCGTAGCACAGATACGCAGTATTTT. Translated: CASSPDRGRSTDTQYF.

V and J are TRBV12-3 or TRBV12-4 and TRBJ2-1; D may be TRBD2 (5 bases). The germline V and J ends were trimmed by 0 bases and 4 bases, with 13 bases remaining between them. CDR3 size: 16 residues. CDR3 region: CASSLALLAPYNEQFF. CDR3 coding DNA: TGTGCCAGCAGTTTAGCGCTCCTAGCACCGTACAATGAGCAGTTCTTC.

This clonotype was picked up a small number of times. The genes are TRBV20-1 and TRBJ2-7, with a tentative D call TRBD1 (5 bases). The CDR3 consists of 13 residues. Germline V gene lookup returns CDR1 DFQATT and CDR2 SNEGSKA (reference sequence). Trimming took 4 bases from V and 0 from J, leaving 10 bases between them. The CDR3 loop reads CSATLDISYEQYF. The CDR3 DNA reads as TGCAGTGCTACCCTGGACATCTCCTACGAGCAGTACTTC.

Only a few counts were recorded for this clonotype. This rearrangement joins TRBV10-3 to TRBJ2-1; 10 bases align to TRBD2. In germline, CDR1 is ENHRY, CDR2 SYGVKD. The CDR3 spans 16 residues. V gave up 2 bases and J gave up 6 bases; unmatched junction bases: 7. CDR3 in amino acids: CAISEASGRAANEQFF. CDR3 DNA sequence: TGTGCCATCAGTGAGGCGAGCGGGAGGGCCGCCAATGAGCAGTTCTTC.

The chain employs TRBV5-4 and TRBJ2-3, with a weak D call TRBD2 (5 bases). The length of the CDR3 is 16 residues. Deletions cut 3 bases from V and 2 bases from J, with 16 bases between. From germline, CDR1 is SGHNT and CDR2 YYREEE (reference sequence). CDR3 sequence: CASSSQERAITDTQYF. CDR3 DNA: TGTGCCAGCAGCTCCCAGGAGAGGGCGATCACAGATACGCAGTATTTT.